This T cell receptor (beta chain) comes out of a study of T cells after posttransplantation cyclophosphamide. Study-level points and caveats: Recipient CMV seropositivity and CMV reactivation strongly tracked TRB clonality. Later post-transplant blood repertoires were often dominated by donor CD8+ memory clones. Skin or GI-infiltrating T cells shared few TRB sequences with blood.

Assay used: immunoSEQ multiplex PCR; TCRdb lists only in-frame clones, some missing. This sample has tens of thousands of clones, each found more than once. The V gene end was trimmed by 2 bases and the J gene end by 0 bases; junction bases not matched to a gene: 3. The V gene's germline CDR1 is SGHVS and CDR2 FQNEAQ. This CDR3 spans 17 amino acids. In its sample, this clone was seen a few times. Its specificity is not known. The TCR was taken from a woman in her twenties or thirties in good health and a related stem cell transplant donor. Specimen: PBMCs. The chain carries TRBV7-8 and TRBJ2-3, with 12 bases identical to TRBD2. In DNA, the CDR3 is TGTGCCAGCAGCTTACGGCTAGCGGGGGGGAGCACAGATACGCAGTATTTT. Translation: CASSLRLAGGSTDTQYF.